The clone carrying this T cell receptor beta chain was recorded at least ten times. The target antigen is unknown. The data are from a study of Graves' ophthalmopathy and Graves' hyperthyroidism. Notes on the study in general: Sensitivity reached 70% to 71% and specificity just under 75% when the model predicted ophthalmopathy progression.

Moderate-to-severe activity, CAS ≥3, NOSPECS ≥4 and a duration under 3 months were seen in donors with ophthalmopathy. RNA transcripts were the template, and TCR beta CDR3 regions were amplified from them. Investigators did first-round RT-PCR with HTBI primers, then second-round multiplex PCR. TCRdb passed the multiplex PCR reads through MiXCR, listing each CDR3 protein once. The sample contains almost 400,000 distinct CDR3 sequences, 15% to 20% of which appear only once. V was pared by 5 bases and J by 4 bases, with 12 bases between. The CDR3 extends over 13 amino acids. The chain employs TRBV12-3 or TRBV12-4 and TRBJ2-7; possible D gene TRBD2, 6 bases. The source material was peripheral blood. The source is a woman younger than 35 with Graves' ophthalmopathy. This chain's CDR3 is CASSPGLSYEQYF. CDR3 bases: TGTGCCAGCAGTCCGGGACTGTCTTACGAGCAGTACTTC.